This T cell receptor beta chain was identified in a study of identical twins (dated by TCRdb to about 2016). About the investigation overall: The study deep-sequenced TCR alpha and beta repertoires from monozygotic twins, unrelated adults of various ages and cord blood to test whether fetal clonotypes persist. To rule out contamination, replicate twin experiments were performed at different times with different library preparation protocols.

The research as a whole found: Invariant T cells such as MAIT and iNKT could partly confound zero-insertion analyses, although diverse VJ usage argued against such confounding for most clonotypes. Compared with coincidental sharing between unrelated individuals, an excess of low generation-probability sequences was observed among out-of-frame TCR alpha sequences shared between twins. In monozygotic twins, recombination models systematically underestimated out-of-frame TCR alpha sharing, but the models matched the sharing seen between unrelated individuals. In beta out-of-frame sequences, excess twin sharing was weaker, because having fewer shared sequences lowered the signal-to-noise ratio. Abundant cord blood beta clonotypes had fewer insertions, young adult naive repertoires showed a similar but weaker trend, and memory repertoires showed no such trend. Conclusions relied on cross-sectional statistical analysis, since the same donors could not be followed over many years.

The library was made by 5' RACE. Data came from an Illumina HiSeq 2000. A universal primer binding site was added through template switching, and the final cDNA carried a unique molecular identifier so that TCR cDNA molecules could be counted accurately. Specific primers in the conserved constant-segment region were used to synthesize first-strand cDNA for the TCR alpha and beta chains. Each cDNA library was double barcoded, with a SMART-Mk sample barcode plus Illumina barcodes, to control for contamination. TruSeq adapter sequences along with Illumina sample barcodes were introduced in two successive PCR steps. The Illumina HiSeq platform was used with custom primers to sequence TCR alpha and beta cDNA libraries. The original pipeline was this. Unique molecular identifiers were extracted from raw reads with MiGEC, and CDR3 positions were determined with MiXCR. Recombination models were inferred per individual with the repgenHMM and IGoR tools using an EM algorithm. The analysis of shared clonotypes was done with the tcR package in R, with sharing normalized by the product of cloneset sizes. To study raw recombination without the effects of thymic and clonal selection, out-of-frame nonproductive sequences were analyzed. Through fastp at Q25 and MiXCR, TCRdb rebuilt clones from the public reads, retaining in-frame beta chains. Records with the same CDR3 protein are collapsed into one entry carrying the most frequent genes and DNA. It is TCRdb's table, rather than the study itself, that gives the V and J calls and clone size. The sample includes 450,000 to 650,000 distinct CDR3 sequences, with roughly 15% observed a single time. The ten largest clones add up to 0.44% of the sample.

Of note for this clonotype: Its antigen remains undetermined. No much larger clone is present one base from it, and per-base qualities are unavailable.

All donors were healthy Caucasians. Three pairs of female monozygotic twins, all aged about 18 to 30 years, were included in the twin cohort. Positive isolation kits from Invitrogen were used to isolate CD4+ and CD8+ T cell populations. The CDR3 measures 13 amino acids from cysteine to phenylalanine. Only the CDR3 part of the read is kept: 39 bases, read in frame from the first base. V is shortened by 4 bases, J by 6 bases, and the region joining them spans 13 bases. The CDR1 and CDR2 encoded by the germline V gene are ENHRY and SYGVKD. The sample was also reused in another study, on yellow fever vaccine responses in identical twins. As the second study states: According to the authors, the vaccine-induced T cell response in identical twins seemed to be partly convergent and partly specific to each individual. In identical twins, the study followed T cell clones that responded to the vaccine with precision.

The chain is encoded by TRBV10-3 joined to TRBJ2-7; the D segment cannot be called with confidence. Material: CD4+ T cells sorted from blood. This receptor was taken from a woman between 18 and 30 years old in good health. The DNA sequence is TGTGCCATCAGTGGGCTGCAAGATGGCGAGCAGTACTTC. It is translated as CAISGLQDGEQYF.